The rows below give T cell receptor beta chains drawn from one sample of a study of T cell clonotyping in hematopoietic cell transplantation. Method: immunoSEQ multiplex PCR; TCRdb's copy keeps in-frame clones and lacks some. Seen here are about 29,000 clones, over 65% observed once, and the top ten hold 6.8%. The specimen was peripheral blood mononuclear cells, collected before stem cell transplant. The source is a woman in her twenties or thirties with chronic myeloid leukemia. Some clones in this sample may be carry-over from other donors' samples. Both conserved end residues are trimmed from each CDR3.

v_call,j_call,cdr3_aa
TRBV29-1,TRBJ1-2,SVRSISGGYT
TRBV6-6,TRBJ1-6,ASSQTATNSPLH
TRBV7-8,TRBJ1-5,ASSVTYGTYHPQH
TRBV19,TRBJ1-1,ASSIVDWNTEAF
TRBV25-1,TRBJ2-5,ASSDRAYRAGGETQY
TRBV28,TRBJ1-2,ASSFVQIDGYGYT
TRBV27,TRBJ2-3,ASSLGGARNTQY
TRBV5-1,TRBJ1-2,ASNEDRAYGYT
TRBV20-1,TRBJ2-1,SARGLHEQF
TRBV30,TRBJ2-1,AWSVLSWGGHGGSEQF